This T cell receptor (beta chain) was documented in a study of T cells in Graves' hyperthyroidism and ophthalmopathy. Amplified TCR beta CDR3 regions derived from RNA transcripts. An initial round of RT-PCR targeting the TCR CDR3 relied on the HTBI primer set. Via MiXCR, TCRdb re-called the multiplex PCR reads, giving one row per CDR3 protein. The sample contains more than 350,000 distinct CDR3 sequences, roughly 15% of which appear only once. This clonotype was observed many times. The sample taken for sequencing was blood. The source of this sequence is a woman in her fifties or sixties with Graves' ophthalmopathy.

The CDR3 sequence: CASSQTQYQETQYF. The CDR3 region has the DNA TGTGCCAGCAGCCAAACACAGTACCAAGAGACCCAGTACTTC. J is TRBJ2-5 and V is TRBV3-1; D gene uncertain. The CDR3 has 14 residues. Per germline, CDR1 LGHDT and CDR2 YNNKEL (reference sequence). The V end was cut by 2 bases, the J end by 0 bases, with 7 bases between.